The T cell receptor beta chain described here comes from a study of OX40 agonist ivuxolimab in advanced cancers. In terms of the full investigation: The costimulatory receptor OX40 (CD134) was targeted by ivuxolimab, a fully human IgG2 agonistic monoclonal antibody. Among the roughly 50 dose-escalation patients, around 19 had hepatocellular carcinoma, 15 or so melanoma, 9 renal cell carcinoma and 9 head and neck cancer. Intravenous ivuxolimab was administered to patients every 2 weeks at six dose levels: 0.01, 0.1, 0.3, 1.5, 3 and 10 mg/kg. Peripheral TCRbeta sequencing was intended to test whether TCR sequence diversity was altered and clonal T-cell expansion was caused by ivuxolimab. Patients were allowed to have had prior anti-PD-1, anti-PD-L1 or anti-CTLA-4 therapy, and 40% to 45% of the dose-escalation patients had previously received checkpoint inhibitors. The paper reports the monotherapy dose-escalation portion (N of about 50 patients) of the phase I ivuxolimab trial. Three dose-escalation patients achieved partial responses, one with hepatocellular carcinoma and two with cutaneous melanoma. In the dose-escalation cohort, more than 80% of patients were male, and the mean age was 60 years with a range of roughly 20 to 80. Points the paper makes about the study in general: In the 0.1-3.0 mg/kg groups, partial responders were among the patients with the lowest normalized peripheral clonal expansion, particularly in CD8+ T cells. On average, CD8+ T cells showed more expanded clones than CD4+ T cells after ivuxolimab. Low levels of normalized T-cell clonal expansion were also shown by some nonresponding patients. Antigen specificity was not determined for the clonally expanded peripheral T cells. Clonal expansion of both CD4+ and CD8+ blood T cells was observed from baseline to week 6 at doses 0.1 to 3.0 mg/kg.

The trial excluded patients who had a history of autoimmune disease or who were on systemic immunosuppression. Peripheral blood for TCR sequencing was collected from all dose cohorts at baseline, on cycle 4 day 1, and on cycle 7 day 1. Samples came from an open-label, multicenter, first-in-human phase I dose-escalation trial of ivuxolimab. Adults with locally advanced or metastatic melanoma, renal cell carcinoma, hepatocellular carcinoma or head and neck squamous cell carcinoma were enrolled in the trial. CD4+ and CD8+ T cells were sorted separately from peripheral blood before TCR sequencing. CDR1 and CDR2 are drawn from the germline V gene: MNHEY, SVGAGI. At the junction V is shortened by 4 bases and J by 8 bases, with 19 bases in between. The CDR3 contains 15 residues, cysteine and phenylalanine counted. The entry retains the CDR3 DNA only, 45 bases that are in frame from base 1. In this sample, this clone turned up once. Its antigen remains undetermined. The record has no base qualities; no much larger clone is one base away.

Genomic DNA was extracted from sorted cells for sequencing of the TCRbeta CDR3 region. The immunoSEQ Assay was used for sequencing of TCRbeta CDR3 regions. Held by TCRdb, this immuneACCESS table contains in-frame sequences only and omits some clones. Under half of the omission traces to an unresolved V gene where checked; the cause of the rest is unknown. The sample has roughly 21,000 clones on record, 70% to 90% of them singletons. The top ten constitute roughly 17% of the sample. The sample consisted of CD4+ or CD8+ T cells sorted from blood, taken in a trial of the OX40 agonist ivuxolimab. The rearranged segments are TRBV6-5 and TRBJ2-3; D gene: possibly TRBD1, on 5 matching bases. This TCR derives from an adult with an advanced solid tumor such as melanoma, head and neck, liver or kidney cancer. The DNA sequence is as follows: TGTGCCAGCAGTTCCATCGTGGGGCAGGTTTCTACGCAGTATTTT. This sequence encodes CASSSIVGQVSTQYF.